This T cell receptor beta chain is drawn from a study of blood T cell repertoires in COVID-19. In the study overall: The samples span acute and convalescent COVID-19 from the United States, Italy and Spain. T cells, B-cell-depleted T cells, or PBMCs supplied cDNA or gDNA.

The germline V gene encodes CDR1 MNHNY and CDR2 SVGAGI (reference sequence). Trimming cost V 5 bases and J 5 bases; bases outside gene matches: 6. The CDR3 extends over 14 amino acids. Original processing methods: Estimation of nucleated cell counts was performed using reference gene primer amplification. Measured with immunoSEQ multiplex PCR; TCRdb has only the in-frame clones, and not every one. V, J and clone size were drawn from that table, and D and trimming were deduced from the DNA. The sample lists about 68,000 clones, approximately 90% seen once, with approximately 4.8% in the top ten. This clonotype was sampled from a woman aged 55-69 years with active COVID-19. The chain uses TRBV6-6 and TRBJ1-1; TRBD1 aligns across 9 bases. The sequenced sample was peripheral blood. This CDR3 is CASSKQGAGTEAFF. As DNA, the CDR3 is TGTGCCAGCAGTAAACAGGGGGCGGGTACTGAAGCTTTCTTT.